Each of the 6 T cell receptor beta chains below was sequenced from the same sample in a study of CD4+ T cells in melanoma. Repertoires were generated with immunoSEQ multiplex PCR, while TCRdb's copy carries only in-frame clones and drops some. The sample holds tens of thousands of clones, roughly three quarters seen once. Specimen: tumor tissue. These receptors originate from a human donor with melanoma.

This clone was observed a handful of times. This sequence joins TRBV9 and TRBJ1-3; D is uncertain. V was shortened by 0 bases and J by 3 bases, with 10 bases between the two germline ends. CDR3 length: 15 amino acids. Per the germline V gene, CDR1 is SGDLS and CDR2 is YYNGEE. This CDR3 reads CASSVEQRSGNTIYF. The CDR3 DNA follows: TGTGCCAGCAGCGTAGAACAGCGAAGTGGAAACACCATATATTTT.

This clone is a singleton in its sample. The rearrangement links TRBV18 to TRBJ1-1; the match to TRBD1 covers 8 bases. V gave up 4 bases and J gave up 1 base; unmatched junction bases: 5. Germline CDR1 KGHSH, CDR2 LQKENI. CDR3 length: 15 amino acids. The CDR3 here is CASSRAGTGNTEAFF. CDR3 DNA sequence: TGTGCCAGCTCACGGGCCGGGACAGGGAACACTGAAGCTTTCTTT.

The chain combines TRBV30 with TRBJ2-7, with 11 bases aligning to TRBD1. This CDR3 has 13 residues. Looked up from germline, CDR1 is GTSNPN and CDR2 is SVGIG (reference sequence). After removal of 6 bases from V and 2 bases from J, the junction contained 3 bases not matched to a gene. CDR3 residues: CACQGQGAYEQYF. The CDR3 nucleotides read TGTGCCTGTCAGGGACAGGGGGCCTACGAGCAGTACTTC.

The CDR3 reads CASTTLTGGPNSPLHF. The CDR3 bases are TGTGCCAGTACAACCCTGACAGGGGGACCTAATTCACCCCTCCACTTT. The rearrangement links TRBV19 to TRBJ1-6; 9 bases are shared with TRBD1. CDR3 length equals 16 residues. From germline, CDR1 is LNHDA and CDR2 SQIVND (reference sequence). With 7 bases clipped from V and 6 bases from J, the junction kept 10 bases outside the gene matches.

The V call is TRBV5-4, the J call TRBJ1-2, with TRBD1 matching over 7 bases. The V gene's germline CDR1 is SGHNT and CDR2 YYREEE (reference sequence). CDR3 length: 16 residues. V lost 3 bases and J lost 1; bases outside the gene matches: 9. The CDR3: CASSSPGDSHNYGYTF. The CDR3 DNA is TGTGCCAGCAGCTCACCAGGGGACAGCCATAACTATGGCTACACCTTC.

This clone was counted between two and nine times. This chain links TRBV27 with TRBJ2-1; no definite D call. CDR3 length: 11 amino acids. Germline V lookup: CDR1 MNHEY, CDR2 SMNVEV (reference sequence). V was clipped by 3 bases and J by 3 bases, with 0 bases between them. The CDR3 is CASSFYNEQFF. For the CDR3, the DNA is TGTGCCAGCAGTTTCTACAATGAGCAGTTCTTC.